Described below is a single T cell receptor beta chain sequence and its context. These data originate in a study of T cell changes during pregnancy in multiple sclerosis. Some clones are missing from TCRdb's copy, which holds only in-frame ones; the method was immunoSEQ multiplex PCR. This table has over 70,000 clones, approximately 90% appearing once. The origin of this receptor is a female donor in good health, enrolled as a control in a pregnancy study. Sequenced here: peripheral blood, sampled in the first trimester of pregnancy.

The CDR3 nucleotides are TGTGCCAGCAGTTACGAGGGGGGGCCTCCCGGGGAGCTGTTTTTT. It is translated as CASSYEGGPPGELFF. V usage is TRBV6-5 and J usage is TRBJ2-2, with TRBD2 as a possible D gene (7 bases). Germline CDR1 reads MNHEY; CDR2 reads SVGAGI. The CDR3 is 15 residues long. Trimming stripped 2 bases from V and 6 bases from J, with 13 bases between.